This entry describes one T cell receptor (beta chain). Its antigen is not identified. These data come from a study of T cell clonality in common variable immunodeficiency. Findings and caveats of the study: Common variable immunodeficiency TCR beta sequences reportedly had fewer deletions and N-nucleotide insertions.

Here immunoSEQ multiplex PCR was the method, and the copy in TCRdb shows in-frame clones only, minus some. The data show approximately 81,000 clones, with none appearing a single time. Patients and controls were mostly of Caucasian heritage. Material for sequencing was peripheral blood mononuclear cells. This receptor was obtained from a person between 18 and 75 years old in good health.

CDR3: CASSRTGNSYDYTF. CDR3 bases read: TGTGCCAGCAGCAGGACAGGGAACTCCTACGAC. The genes are TRBV7-9 and TRBJ1-2; TRBD1 matches at 8 bases. The read ends 3 residues shy of where the CDR3 ends; the end is completed using the germline J gene. Germline V gives CDR1 SEHNR, CDR2 FQNEAQ (reference sequence). CDR3 size: 14 residues.